Presented here are 20 T cell receptor beta chains from one specimen sequenced in a study of CD8+ T cells in alopecia areata. The treatment was: oral pan-JAK inhibitor, 5-10 mg twice daily. RNA extraction was followed by reverse transcription into cDNA, which acted as the sequencing template. Method: immunoSEQ multiplex PCR; TCRdb's copy keeps in-frame clones and lacks some. The profile shows 85,000 to 110,000 clones, approximately 90% of them singletons. Sample: CD8+ T cells sorted from blood, taken at roughly week 30, from a patient treated with tofacitinib. These receptor sequences come from a human donor with alopecia areata.

The chain combines TRBV29-1 with TRBJ1-2; D call uncertain. The CDR3 loop spans 12 amino acids. V gave up 5 bases and J gave up 5 bases, with 12 bases separating them. From germline, CDR1 is SQVTM and CDR2 ANQGSEA. The CDR3 sequence: CSVPIGLYGYTF. CDR3 sequence (DNA): TGCAGCGTTCCCATCGGTCTGTATGGCTACACCTTC.

The rearrangement joins TRBV5-1 to TRBJ1-2, with 9 bases fitting TRBD1. Germline CDR1 reads SGHRS; CDR2 reads YFSETQ. Losses at the gene ends were 2 bases for V and 4 bases for J; bases not matched to a gene: 6. The CDR3 has 15 residues. The CDR3 is CASSFSTGGGYGYTF. Written as DNA, the CDR3 is TGCGCCAGCAGCTTTTCAACAGGGGGCGGCTATGGCTACACCTTC.

A word on this clone: Other DNA sequences from this sample encode an identical CDR3 as well. This sequence joins TRBV27 and TRBJ2-1; D is undetermined. The CDR3 is 11 amino acids. V was pared by 4 bases and J by 10 bases, with 8 bases between. CDR1 and CDR2 (germline): MNHEY, SMNVEV (reference sequence). The CDR3 region has the DNA TGTGCCAGCAGTTCGGTAGGGGAGCAGTTCTTC. Amino acids: CASSSVGEQFF.

This chain connects TRBV5-4 to TRBJ2-7; 10 bases fit TRBD2. Germline V CDR1 and CDR2: SGHNT, YYREEE (reference sequence). Trimming took 4 bases from V and 3 from J; bases not matched to a gene: 7. The CDR3 has 15 amino acids. This chain's CDR3 is CASSTQLAGFYEQYF. DNA of the CDR3: TGTGCCAGCAGCACTCAACTAGCGGGGTTCTACGAGCAGTACTTC.

The gene calls are TRBV30 and TRBJ1-1; D gene uncertain. Germline CDR1 GTSNPN, CDR2 SVGIG (reference sequence). The CDR3 contains 12 residues. V lost 4 bases, J lost 3 bases, and 9 bases lay in between. This CDR3 reads CAWIREYTEAFF. The CDR3 nucleotides read TGTGCCTGGATTCGGGAGTACACTGAAGCTTTCTTT. Looking up the rest from reference TRBV30 and TRBJ1-1 gives the full variable domain: SQTIHQWPATLVQPVGSPLSLECTVEGTSNPNLYWYRQAAGRGLQLLFYSVGIGQISSEVPQNLSASRPQDRQFILSSKKLLLSDSGFYLCAWIREYTEAFFGQGTRLTVV.

There are a few counts of this clone. DNA for the CDR3: TGTGCCAGTAGTATAGATCGACTAGCGGGAGGCCACTTAGCCAAAAACATTCAGTACTTC. Translation gives CASSIDRLAGGHLAKNIQYF. This chain joins TRBV19 and TRBJ2-4; TRBD2 matches at 13 bases. The CDR3 spans 20 residues. Germline lookup yields CDR1 LNHDA and CDR2 SQIVND (reference sequence). Unmatched junction bases numbered 8, after V lost 0 bases and J lost 0 bases.

The chain recombines TRBV29-1 with TRBJ2-7; 8 bases are shared with TRBD1. V was clipped by 4 bases and J by 3 bases; unmatched bases: 8. Germline values: CDR1 SQVTM, CDR2 ANQGSEA. This CDR3 contains 14 residues. The CDR3: CSVAGQGAGYEQYF. In DNA, the CDR3 is TGCAGCGTTGCCGGGCAGGGGGCCGGCTACGAGCAGTACTTC.

The chain combines TRBV29-1 with TRBJ2-1; D uncertain. V lost 3 bases, J lost 0 bases, and 12 bases lay in between. Germline CDR1 and CDR2: SQVTM and ANQGSEA. The CDR3 runs 15 residues. The CDR3 bases are TGCAGCGTTGACTTGGGCACCAGCTCCTACAATGAGCAGTTCTTC. As protein: CSVDLGTSSYNEQFF.

CDR3 bases: TGTGCCAGCAGCAACGACAGGGTTCAGTACGAGCAGTACTTC. Amino acid sequence: CASSNDRVQYEQYF. This chain uses TRBV7-9 with TRBJ2-7; 7 bases agree with TRBD1. CDR1 is SEHNR and CDR2 is FQNEAQ in the germline V gene (reference sequence). J was trimmed by 4 bases and V by 5 bases; bases with no gene match: 8. The CDR3 runs to 14 residues.

V gene TRBV29-1 combines with J gene TRBJ1-2, with 7 bases aligning to TRBD1. Germline CDR1 and CDR2: SQVTM and ANQGSEA. V was clipped by 5 bases and J by 8 bases; unmatched bases: 8. CDR3 length: 12 amino acids. CDR3 sequence (DNA): TGCAGCGTTAAGCAGGGGGAGAACGGCTACACCTTC. It codes for CSVKQGENGYTF.

The V and J genes are TRBV27 and TRBJ2-1, with TRBD1 matching over 9 bases. The V segment lost 6 bases and the J segment 3 bases; nucleotides outside the gene matches: 6. The CDR3 sequence is 15 residues long. Germline values: CDR1 MNHEY, CDR2 SMNVEV (reference sequence). CDR3 in amino acids: CASSEGTGIYNEQFF. DNA for the CDR3: TGTGCCAGCAGCGAAGGGACAGGGATCTACAATGAGCAGTTCTTC.

CDR3 loop: CSVPTGDGAKNIQYF. The DNA for the CDR3 is TGCAGCGTTCCGACAGGGGACGGCGCCAAAAACATTCAGTACTTC. V gene TRBV29-1 combines with J gene TRBJ2-4; 8 nucleotides match TRBD1. CDR3 length: 15 residues. The V segment lost 5 bases and the J segment 1 base; nucleotides outside the gene matches: 7. Looked up from germline, CDR1 is SQVTM and CDR2 is ANQGSEA.

J is TRBJ2-6 and V is TRBV15; D call uncertain. The CDR3 has 17 residues. Germline values: CDR1 LNHNV, CDR2 YYDKDF (reference sequence). V gave up 3 bases and J gave up 0 bases, with 12 bases separating them. CDR3 sequence (DNA): TGTGCCACCAGCAGTCCAACTATCTCCTCTGGGGCCAACGTCCTGACTTTC. It is translated as CATSSPTISSGANVLTF.

Only a few counts were recorded for this clone. The chain uses TRBV6-1 and TRBJ1-2, with unresolved D. CDR3 length equals 14 residues. Germline V CDR1 and CDR2: MNHNS, SASEGT. The V end lost 0 bases, the J end lost 4 bases, and 9 bases lay between the germline ends. The CDR3 nucleotides read TGTGCCAGCAGTGAAGCGCGGCAGGTCTATGGCTACACCTTC. Its translation is CASSEARQVYGYTF.

In DNA, the CDR3 is TGTGCCTGGCTAGGATGGGCAGATACGCAGTATTTT. This encodes CAWLGWADTQYF. V usage is TRBV30 and J usage is TRBJ2-3, with unresolved D. The V and J ends lost 5 bases and 4 bases respectively, with 10 bases between them. CDR3 length: 12 amino acids. Germline values: CDR1 GTSNPN, CDR2 SVGIG (reference sequence).

V is TRBV5-1 and J is TRBJ2-1, with TRBD2 identical over 14 bases. Germline V gene sequence: CDR1 SGHRS, CDR2 YFSETQ. The J segment lost 5 bases and the V segment lost 4 bases, leaving 5 bases of the junction unmatched. The length of the CDR3 is 16 residues. CDR3 loop: CASSAGLAGVHNEQFF. CDR3 in DNA: TGCGCCAGCAGCGCGGGACTAGCGGGAGTCCACAATGAGCAGTTCTTC.

V and J are TRBV6-5 and TRBJ2-1; D gene ambiguous. Germline lookup yields CDR1 MNHEY and CDR2 SVGAGI. The CDR3 runs to 13 residues. Trimming left V 0 bases short and J 7 bases short, with 7 bases between. CDR3 protein: CASSYSGQNEQFF. The CDR3 DNA is TGTGCCAGCAGTTACTCCGGGCAGAATGAGCAGTTCTTC.

The chain uses TRBV2 and TRBJ2-7; possibly TRBD2 for D (6 bases). This CDR3 has 15 residues. The V end lost 7 bases, the J end lost 4 bases, and 20 bases lay between the germline ends. Germline V gives CDR1 SNHLY, CDR2 FYNNEI. The CDR3 DNA follows: TGTGCCAGCATGATGTCTGCGGGGCCTGTTTACGAGCAGTACTTC. Residues: CASMMSAGPVYEQYF.

This sequence joins TRBV29-1 and TRBJ2-1, with D tentatively TRBD1 (7 bases). Between the trimmed V and J ends, which lost 2 bases and 4 bases, there was a span of 15 bases. The CDR3 contains 15 residues. In germline, CDR1 is SQVTM, CDR2 ANQGSEA. CDR3 amino acids: CSVEPARGEYNEQFF. The CDR3 DNA reads TGCAGCGTTGAACCGGCCAGGGGGGAGTACAATGAGCAGTTCTTC.

The chain employs TRBV10-2 and TRBJ2-7; D gene ambiguous. The CDR3 length is 14 residues. Per the germline V gene, CDR1 is WSHSY and CDR2 is SAAADI. Trimming pared 6 bases from V and 0 bases from J, leaving 12 bases between. The CDR3 region has the DNA TGCGCCAGCAGCGCCCAGGTTTCCTCCTACGAGCAGTACTTC. Translated: CASSAQVSSYEQYF.